Presented here are 25 T cell receptor beta chains from one specimen sequenced in a study of post-analysis software for immune sequencing data (dated by TCRdb to between 2014 and 2016). What the work shows at the level of the full study, not this receptor alone: Several TRBV segments, including TRBV5-6, TRBV5-1 and TRBV20-1, were significantly more frequent in patients than controls.

For these TCRs, the target antigens are not known. The library was obtained by PCR. The data were produced on an Illumina HiSeq 2500. To reduce PCR and sequencing biases, unique molecular identifiers were built into the TCR beta cDNA libraries. Using fastp trimming at Q25 and MiXCR clonotype assembly, TCRdb reanalyzed the public sequencing data and kept in-frame beta chains. Each CDR3 protein gets just one entry, which takes the most common genes and DNA from the rows behind it. This sample gives some 890,000 distinct CDR3 sequences in total; approximately 57% of them show up just once. Clones ranked in the top ten supply under 6% of the sample. Specimen: blood. All receptors come from a girl aged 5-17 years with multiple sclerosis.

The V gene is TRBV5-1, the J gene TRBJ2-3; possibly TRBD2 for D (5 bases). CDR1 and CDR2 (germline): SGHRS, YFSETQ. V gave up 0 bases and J gave up 0 bases, with 11 bases separating them. The CDR3 has 16 amino acids. In DNA, the CDR3 is TGCGCCAGCAGCTTGGAGAGGACTTTTAGCACAGATACGCAGTATTTT. This translates into CASSLERTFSTDTQYF.

The rearrangement uses TRBV7-3 and TRBJ1-4; maybe TRBD1 (5 bases). Germline CDR1 SGHTA, CDR2 FQGTGA. The CDR3 consists of 15 residues. V was cut by 3 bases and J by 5 bases, with 13 bases left in between. The CDR3 here is CASSFDSVPNEKLFF. The CDR3 nucleotides are TGTGCCAGCAGCTTCGACAGTGTACCAAATGAAAAACTGTTTTTT.

V and J are TRBV11-2 and TRBJ2-7; 11 nucleotides agree with TRBD1. Germline lookup yields CDR1 SGHAT and CDR2 FQNNGV. The CDR3 sequence is 14 residues long. V lost 6 bases to trimming and J lost 6 bases; unmatched junction nucleotides: 7. This chain's CDR3 is CASSRTGGNGEQYF. CDR3 DNA sequence: TGTGCCAGCAGTAGGACAGGGGGCAACGGCGAGCAGTACTTC.

The genes are TRBV7-9 and TRBJ2-3; D possibly uses TRBD1 or TRBD2 (5 bases each). Deletions cut 5 bases from V and 5 bases from J, with 17 bases between. Germline assignment: CDR1 SEHNR and CDR2 FQNEAQ (reference sequence). The CDR3 is 15 residues long. CDR3 nucleotide sequence: TGTGCCAGCAGCCAGACGGGGCCTCCGGGAGATACGCAGTATTTT. Translation: CASSQTGPPGDTQYF.

Only a few counts were recorded for this clonotype. The V and J genes are TRBV5-1 and TRBJ2-3; D uncertain. Germline V gene sequence: CDR1 SGHRS, CDR2 YFSETQ. The CDR3 runs to 16 residues. V lost 3 bases and J lost 0, with 14 bases in between. This CDR3 is CASSWTLGPSTDTQYF. The CDR3 coding sequence is TGCGCCAGCAGCTGGACCCTAGGGCCAAGCACAGATACGCAGTATTTT.

The chain recombines TRBV24-1 with TRBJ2-3; D gene ambiguous. The CDR3 covers 13 residues. Trimming removed 4 bases from V and 9 bases from J, with 13 bases in between. Germline-derived CDR1 and CDR2 are KGHDR and SFDVKD. The CDR3 loop reads CATSDSAKKTQYF. The CDR3 DNA reads TGTGCCACCAGTGACTCGGCTAAGAAGACGCAGTATTTT.

In its sample, this clonotype was seen once. The chain recombines TRBV2 with TRBJ2-3, with D perhaps TRBD1 or TRBD2 (6 bases each). Germline-derived CDR1 and CDR2 are SNHLY and FYNNEI. V shed 10 bases and J shed 3 bases, with 14 bases lying between them. The CDR3 extends over 13 amino acids. The CDR3 nucleotides are TGTGCCACCACTAGCAGGGGTACAGATACGCAGTATTTT. Its translation: CATTSRGTDTQYF.

The rearrangement uses TRBV6-4 and TRBJ2-1; 8 positions agree with TRBD2. V lost 2 bases, J lost 8 bases, and 5 bases stayed unmatched. This CDR3 spans 14 amino acids. Germline CDR1 is MRHNA and CDR2 is SNTAGT. This CDR3 is CASSDRGGKDEQFF. The CDR3, as DNA: TGTGCCAGCAGTGACCGGGGGGGCAAAGATGAGCAGTTCTTC.

The V call is TRBV6-5, the J call TRBJ1-1; D not resolved. CDR1 is MNHEY, CDR2 SVGAGI, per germline. CDR3 length: 10 amino acids. V was trimmed by 8 bases and J by 4 bases, leaving 5 bases between them. In DNA, the CDR3 is TGTGCCAGCGGAAGCACTGAAGCTTTCTTT. Its protein product is CASGSTEAFF.

The CDR3 region is CSASSSAIYEQYF. The CDR3 nucleotides are TGCAGTGCTTCCTCTAGCGCAATCTACGAGCAGTACTTC. This chain joins TRBV20-1 and TRBJ2-7; a weak D match, TRBD2 (6 bases). The CDR3 has 13 amino acids. CDR1 is DFQATT and CDR2 is SNEGSKA in the germline V gene (reference sequence). Trimming shortened V by 5 bases and J by 3 bases, and 14 bases separated the two germline ends.

The chain has TRBV2 and TRBJ2-1, with D unclear. Germline loops: CDR1 SNHLY, CDR2 FYNNEI. The CDR3 contains 12 residues. V lost 6 bases and J 7 bases, leaving 10 bases between the germline ends. CDR3 region: CASRENPNEQFF. In nucleotides, the CDR3 is TGTGCCAGCAGGGAAAACCCGAATGAGCAGTTCTTC. The full variable domain, with the rest looked up from reference TRBV2 and TRBJ2-1, is EPEVTQTPSHQVTQMGQEVILRCVPISNHLYFYWYRQILGQKVEFLVSFYNNEISEKSEIFDDQFSVERPDGSNFTLKIRSTKLEDSAMYFCASRENPNEQFFGPGTRLTVL.

This chain joins TRBV10-3 and TRBJ2-2; maybe TRBD1 (6 bases). The germline V gene encodes CDR1 ENHRY and CDR2 SYGVKD. The CDR3 has 14 residues. The ends were cut back, 7 bases at V and 3 bases at J, with 12 bases in the middle. CDR3 sequence (DNA): TGTGCCATCAAGGCGACAGGAGACACCGGGGAGCTGTTTTTT. It encodes CAIKATGDTGELFF.

This chain links TRBV15 with TRBJ2-1; D might be TRBD1 or TRBD2, each matching 5 bases. Trimming stripped 6 bases from V and 7 bases from J, with 13 bases between. Looked up from germline, CDR1 is LNHNV and CDR2 is YYDKDF (reference sequence). The CDR3 extends over 13 amino acids. CDR3 bases: TGTGCCACCAGACCGGGACGCCCAAATGAGCAGTTCTTC. Encoded protein: CATRPGRPNEQFF.

The chain is built from TRBV6-5 and TRBJ2-1, with 15 positions matching TRBD2. V shed 6 bases and J 7 bases; nucleotides not matched to a gene: 4. The CDR3 runs 15 residues. Germline V gene data show CDR1 as MNHEY and CDR2 as SVGAGI. CDR3 bases: TGTGCCAGCAGGCCCGGGACTAGCGGGGGGAATGAGCAGTTCTTC. Translated: CASRPGTSGGNEQFF.

V gene TRBV4-1 combines with J gene TRBJ2-4; D is possibly TRBD1 (6 bases). CDR1 MGHRA and CDR2 YSYEKL come from the germline V gene. Trimming stripped 7 bases from V and 0 bases from J, with 13 bases between. This CDR3 contains 15 residues. The CDR3 sequence: CASTLQGLAKNIQYF. The CDR3 DNA sequence: TGCGCCAGCACCCTACAGGGCCTAGCCAAAAACATTCAGTACTTC.

The chain combines TRBV20-1 with TRBJ2-1; maybe TRBD2 (6 bases). The V end was cut by 3 bases, the J end by 0 bases, with 12 bases between. Germline CDR1 and CDR2: DFQATT and SNEGSKA (reference sequence). There are 15 residues in the CDR3. The CDR3 nucleotides read TGCAGTGCTAGTCTTGCGGGGAGCTCCTACAATGAGCAGTTCTTC. This codes for CSASLAGSSYNEQFF.

The CDR3 nucleotides are TGTGCCAGCAGTGAAGGAACCCCGGGACTAGATCTCGAGCAGTACTTC. It translates to CASSEGTPGLDLEQYF. V and J are TRBV6-1 and TRBJ2-5, with 8 nucleotides matching TRBD2. Judging by the DNA end, TRBJ2-7 fits better; the J call may be wrong. The CDR3 runs to 16 residues. Germline CDR1 reads MNHNS; CDR2 reads SASEGT.

The chain combines TRBV20-1 with TRBJ2-7; no clear D. Per germline, CDR1 DFQATT and CDR2 SNEGSKA (reference sequence). CDR3 length equals 13 residues. V was trimmed by 2 bases and J by 3 bases, leaving 11 bases between them. The CDR3 bases are TGCAGTGCTAGATATGAGGTAGACTACGAGCAGTACTTC. It translates to CSARYEVDYEQYF.

This clonotype has just a few counts. The chain recombines TRBV12-3 or TRBV12-4 with TRBJ2-6; 7 bases agree with TRBD1. The CDR3 sequence is 16 residues long. V lost 6 bases to trimming and J lost 1 base; unmatched junction nucleotides: 6. As DNA, the CDR3 is TGTGCCAGCAGCCGGGACAGTAGGTCTGGGGCCAACGTCCTGACTTTC. Translated, it gives CASSRDSRSGANVLTF.

The CDR3 is CASSPAGEGQFF. CDR3 DNA sequence: TGTGCCAGCAGCCCGGCCGGGGAAGGGCAGTTCTTC. This chain uses TRBV11-2 with TRBJ2-1; possible D gene TRBD2, 5 bases. The CDR3 has 12 residues. Looked up from germline, CDR1 is SGHAT and CDR2 is FQNNGV. V lost 5 bases, J lost 12 bases, and 14 bases lay in between.

The rearrangement links TRBV20-1 to TRBJ2-7; possible D gene TRBD2, 6 bases. V lost 0 bases and J 3 bases, leaving 15 bases between the germline ends. Per the germline V gene, CDR1 is DFQATT and CDR2 is SNEGSKA (reference sequence). The CDR3 sequence is 15 residues long. CDR3 sequence: CSARDPLVGGYEQYF. The CDR3 DNA sequence: TGCAGTGCTAGAGATCCCCTAGTGGGAGGCTACGAGCAGTACTTC.

The rearrangement links TRBV29-1 to TRBJ2-7; TRBD2 agrees at 14 bases. The DNA end favors TRBJ2-5, so the J call may be wrong. Germline CDR1 and CDR2: SQVTM and ANQGSEA. The CDR3 runs 14 residues. CDR3: CSVGTSGSLETQYF. The CDR3 bases are TGCAGCGTCGGGACTAGCGGGAGTCTGGAGACCCAGTACTTC.

The chain is built from TRBV19 and TRBJ1-2, with 7 bases fitting TRBD1. The V gene's germline CDR1 is LNHDA and CDR2 SQIVND (reference sequence). The CDR3 has 18 residues. Trimming cost V 3 bases and J 4 bases; bases outside gene matches: 17. As DNA, the CDR3 is TGTGCCAGTAGTATCGATCGACGTACCGGGGACAGCTCCTATGGCTACACCTTC. Translated: CASSIDRRTGDSSYGYTF.

The gene calls are TRBV20-1 and TRBJ2-4; 8 bases line up with TRBD2. The J call is doubtful: the DNA matches TRBJ2-7 better. The CDR3 contains 12 residues. Germline CDR1 and CDR2: DFQATT and SNEGSKA (reference sequence). The CDR3 bases are TGCGGGGCGGGTAGCGGGACCTACGAGCAGTACTTC. It is translated as CGAGSGTYEQYF.

The genes are TRBV5-1 and TRBJ1-6, with 9 nucleotides matching TRBD1. Germline values: CDR1 SGHRS, CDR2 YFSETQ. The CDR3 extends over 14 amino acids. Trimming at V came to 0 bases and at J to 15 bases, leaving 7 bases not matched to a gene. In DNA, the CDR3 is TGCGCCAGCAGCTTGGACAGGGGGCCGGGGGGCCTCCACTTT. This encodes CASSLDRGPGGLHF.